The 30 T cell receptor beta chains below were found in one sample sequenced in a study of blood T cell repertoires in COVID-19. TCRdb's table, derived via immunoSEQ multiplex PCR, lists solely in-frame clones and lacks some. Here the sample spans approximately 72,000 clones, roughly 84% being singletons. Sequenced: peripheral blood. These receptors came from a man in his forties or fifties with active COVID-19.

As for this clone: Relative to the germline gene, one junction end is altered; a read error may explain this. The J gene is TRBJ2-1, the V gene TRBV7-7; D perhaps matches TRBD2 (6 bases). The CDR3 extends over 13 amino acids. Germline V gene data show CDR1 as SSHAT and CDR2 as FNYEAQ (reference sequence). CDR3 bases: TGTGCTAGCAGCTTAGCGGTTAGGGGTGAGCAGTTCTTC. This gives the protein CASSLAVRGEQFF.

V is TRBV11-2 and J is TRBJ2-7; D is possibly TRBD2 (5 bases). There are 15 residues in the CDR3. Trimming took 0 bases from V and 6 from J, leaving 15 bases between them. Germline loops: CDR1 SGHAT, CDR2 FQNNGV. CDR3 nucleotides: TGTGCCAGCAGCTTAGATAGCCGGGGAAAAGCCGAGCAGTACTTC. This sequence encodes CASSLDSRGKAEQYF.

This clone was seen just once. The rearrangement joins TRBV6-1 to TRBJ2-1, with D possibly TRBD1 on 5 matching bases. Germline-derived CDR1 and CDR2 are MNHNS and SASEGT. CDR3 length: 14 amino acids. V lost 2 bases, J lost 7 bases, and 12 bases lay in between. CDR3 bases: TGTGCCAGCAGTGAACGAGGACATTTGAATGAGCAGTTCTTC. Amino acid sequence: CASSERGHLNEQFF.

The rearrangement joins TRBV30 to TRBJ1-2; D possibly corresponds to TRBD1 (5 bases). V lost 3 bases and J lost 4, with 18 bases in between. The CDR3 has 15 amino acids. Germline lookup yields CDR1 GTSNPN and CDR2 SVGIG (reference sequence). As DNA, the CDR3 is TGTGCCTGGAGAAGTGGAGGGGTTACACCCTATGGCTACACCTTC. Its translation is CAWRSGGVTPYGYTF.

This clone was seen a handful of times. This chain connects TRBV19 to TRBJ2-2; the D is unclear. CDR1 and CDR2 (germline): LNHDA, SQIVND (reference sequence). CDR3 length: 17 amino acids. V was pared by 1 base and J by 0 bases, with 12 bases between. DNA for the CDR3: TGTGCCAGTAGTATAGGGCCAAGCGAGGCGAACACCGGGGAGCTGTTTTTT. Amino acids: CASSIGPSEANTGELFF.

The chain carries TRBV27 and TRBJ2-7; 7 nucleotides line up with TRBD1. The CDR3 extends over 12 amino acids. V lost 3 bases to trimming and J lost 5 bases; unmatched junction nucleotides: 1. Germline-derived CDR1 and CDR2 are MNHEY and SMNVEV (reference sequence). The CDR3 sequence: CASSFDRDEQYF. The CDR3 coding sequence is TGTGCCAGCAGTTTTGACAGGGACGAGCAGTACTTC.

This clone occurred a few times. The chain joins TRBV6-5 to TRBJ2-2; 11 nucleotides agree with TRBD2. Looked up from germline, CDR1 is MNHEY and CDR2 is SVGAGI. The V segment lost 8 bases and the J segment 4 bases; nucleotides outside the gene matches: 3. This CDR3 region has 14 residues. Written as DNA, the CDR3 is TGTGCCAGCCAGACTAGCGGGATCACCGGGGAGCTGTTTTTT. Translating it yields CASQTSGITGELFF.

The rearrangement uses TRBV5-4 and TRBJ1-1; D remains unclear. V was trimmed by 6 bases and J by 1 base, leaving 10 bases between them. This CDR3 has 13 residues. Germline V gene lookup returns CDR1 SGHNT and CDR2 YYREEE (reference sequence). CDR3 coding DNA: TGTGCCAGCACTCTGGGAGGGAACACTGAAGCTTTCTTT. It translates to CASTLGGNTEAFF.

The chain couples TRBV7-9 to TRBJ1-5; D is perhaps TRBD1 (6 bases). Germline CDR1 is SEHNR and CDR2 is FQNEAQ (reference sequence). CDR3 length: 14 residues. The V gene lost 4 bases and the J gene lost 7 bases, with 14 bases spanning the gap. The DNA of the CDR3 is TGTGCCAGCAGCTCGACGGGAAGGGGGCAGCCCCAGCATTTT. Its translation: CASSSTGRGQPQHF.

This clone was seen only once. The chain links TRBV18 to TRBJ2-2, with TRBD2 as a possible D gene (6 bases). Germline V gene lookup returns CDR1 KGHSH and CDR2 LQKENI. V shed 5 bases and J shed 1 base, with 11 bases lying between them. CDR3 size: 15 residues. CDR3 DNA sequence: TGTGCCAGCTCAGGAGGGCAGGTGAACACCGGGGAGCTGTTTTTT. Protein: CASSGGQVNTGELFF.

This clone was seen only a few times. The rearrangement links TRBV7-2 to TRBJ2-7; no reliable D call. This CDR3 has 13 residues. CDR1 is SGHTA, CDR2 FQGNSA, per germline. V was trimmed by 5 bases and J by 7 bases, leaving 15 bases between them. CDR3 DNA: TGTGCCAGCAGCCCCGCGTCTTGGTTAGAGCAGTACTTC. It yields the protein CASSPASWLEQYF.

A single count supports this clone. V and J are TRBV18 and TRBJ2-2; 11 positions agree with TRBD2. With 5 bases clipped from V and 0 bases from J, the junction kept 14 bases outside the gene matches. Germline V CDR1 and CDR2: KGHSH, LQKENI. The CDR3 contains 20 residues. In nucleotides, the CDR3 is TGTGCCAGCTCATCGCGCCGCTTAGCGGGAGGGCACGCGAACACCGGGGAGCTGTTTTTT. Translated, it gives CASSSRRLAGGHANTGELFF.

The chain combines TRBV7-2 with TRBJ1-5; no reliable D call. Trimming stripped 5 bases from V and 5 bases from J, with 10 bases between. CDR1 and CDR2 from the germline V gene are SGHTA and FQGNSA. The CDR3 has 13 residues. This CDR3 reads CASSPNRDQPQHF. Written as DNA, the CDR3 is TGTGCCAGCAGCCCTAACCGGGATCAGCCCCAGCATTTT.

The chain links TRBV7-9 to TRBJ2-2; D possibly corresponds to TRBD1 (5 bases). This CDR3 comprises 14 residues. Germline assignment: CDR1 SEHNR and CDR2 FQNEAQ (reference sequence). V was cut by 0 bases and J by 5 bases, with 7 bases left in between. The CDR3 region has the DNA TGTGCCAGCAGCTTAGCCAAGGGGACCGGGGAGCTGTTTTTT. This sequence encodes CASSLAKGTGELFF.

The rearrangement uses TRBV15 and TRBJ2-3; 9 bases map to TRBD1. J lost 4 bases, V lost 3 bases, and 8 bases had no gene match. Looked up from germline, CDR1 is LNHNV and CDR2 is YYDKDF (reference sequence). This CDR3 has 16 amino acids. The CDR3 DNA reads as TGTGCCACCAGCAGCTTCCCGGGACAGGGTCCAGATACGCAGTATTTT. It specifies CATSSFPGQGPDTQYF.

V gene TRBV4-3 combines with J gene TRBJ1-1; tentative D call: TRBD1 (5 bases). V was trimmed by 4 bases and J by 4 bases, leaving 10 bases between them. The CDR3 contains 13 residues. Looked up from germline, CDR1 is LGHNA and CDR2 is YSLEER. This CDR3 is CASSPRQGTEAFF. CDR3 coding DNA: TGCGCCAGCAGCCCCCGCCAGGGCACTGAAGCTTTCTTT.

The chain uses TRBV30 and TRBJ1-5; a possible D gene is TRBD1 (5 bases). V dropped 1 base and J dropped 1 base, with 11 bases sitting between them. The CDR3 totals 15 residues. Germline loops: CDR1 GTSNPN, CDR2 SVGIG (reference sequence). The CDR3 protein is CAWSAGITSNQPQHF. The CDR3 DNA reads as TGTGCCTGGAGTGCAGGGATTACAAGCAATCAGCCCCAGCATTTT.

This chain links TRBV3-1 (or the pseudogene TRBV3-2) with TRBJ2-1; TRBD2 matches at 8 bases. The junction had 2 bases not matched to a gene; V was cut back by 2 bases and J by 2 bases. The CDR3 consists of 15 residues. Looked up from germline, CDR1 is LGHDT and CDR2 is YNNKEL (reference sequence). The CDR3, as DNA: TGTGCCAGCAGCCAACGGGGGGGGGCCTACAATGAGCAGTTCTTC. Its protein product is CASSQRGGAYNEQFF.

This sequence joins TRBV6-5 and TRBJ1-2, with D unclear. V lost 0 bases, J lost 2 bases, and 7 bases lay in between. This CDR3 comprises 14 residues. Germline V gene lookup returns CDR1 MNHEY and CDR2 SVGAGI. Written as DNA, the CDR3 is TGTGCCAGCAGTTACTCCATCCCCAACTATGGCTACACCTTC. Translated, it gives CASSYSIPNYGYTF.

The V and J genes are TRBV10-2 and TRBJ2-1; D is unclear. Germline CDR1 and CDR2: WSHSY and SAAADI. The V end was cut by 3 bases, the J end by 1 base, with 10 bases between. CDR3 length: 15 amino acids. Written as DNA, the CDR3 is TGCGCCAGCAGTGATGGGCTGGTGTCCTACAATGAGCAGTTCTTC. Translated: CASSDGLVSYNEQFF.

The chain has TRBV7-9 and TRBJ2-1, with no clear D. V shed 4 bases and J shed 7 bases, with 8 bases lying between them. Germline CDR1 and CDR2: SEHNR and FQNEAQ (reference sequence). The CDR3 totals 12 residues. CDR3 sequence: CASSSGLNEQFF. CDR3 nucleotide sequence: TGTGCCAGCAGCTCCGGGTTGAATGAGCAGTTCTTC.

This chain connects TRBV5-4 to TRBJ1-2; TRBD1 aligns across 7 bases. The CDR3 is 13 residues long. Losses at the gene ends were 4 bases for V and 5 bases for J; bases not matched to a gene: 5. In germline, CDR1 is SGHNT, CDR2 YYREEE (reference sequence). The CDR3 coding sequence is TGTGCCAGCAGCACAGGGGAGAAGTATGGCTACACCTTC. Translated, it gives CASSTGEKYGYTF.

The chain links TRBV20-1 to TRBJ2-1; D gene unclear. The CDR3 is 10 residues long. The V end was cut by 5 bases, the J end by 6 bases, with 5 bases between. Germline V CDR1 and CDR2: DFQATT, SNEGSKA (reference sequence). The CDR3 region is CSAVFNEQFF. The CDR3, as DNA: TGCAGTGCTGTCTTCAATGAGCAGTTCTTC.

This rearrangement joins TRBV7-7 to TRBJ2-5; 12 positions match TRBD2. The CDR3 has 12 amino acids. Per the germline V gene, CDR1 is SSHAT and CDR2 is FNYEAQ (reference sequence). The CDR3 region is CASGTSGETQYF. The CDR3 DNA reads TGTGCTTCCGGGACTAGCGGGGAGACCCAGTACTTC.

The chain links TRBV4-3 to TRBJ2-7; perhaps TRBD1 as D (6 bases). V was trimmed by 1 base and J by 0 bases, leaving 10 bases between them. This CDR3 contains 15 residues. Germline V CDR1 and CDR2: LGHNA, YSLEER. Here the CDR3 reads CASSQAYRASYEQYF. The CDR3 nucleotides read TGCGCCAGCAGCCAAGCGTACAGGGCCTCCTACGAGCAGTACTTC.

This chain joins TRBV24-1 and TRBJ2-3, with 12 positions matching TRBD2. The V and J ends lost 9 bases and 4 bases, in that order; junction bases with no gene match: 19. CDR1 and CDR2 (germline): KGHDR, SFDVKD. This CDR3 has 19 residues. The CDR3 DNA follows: TGTGCCACCCTCCGGCCACTAGCGGGAGGAATAGTGGGGTCAGATACGCAGTATTTT. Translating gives CATLRPLAGGIVGSDTQYF.

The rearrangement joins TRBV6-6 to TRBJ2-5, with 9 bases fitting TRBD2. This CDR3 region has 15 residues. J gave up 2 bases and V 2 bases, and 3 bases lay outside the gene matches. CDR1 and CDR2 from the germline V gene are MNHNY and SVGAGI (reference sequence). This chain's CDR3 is CASSYPSGIQETQYF. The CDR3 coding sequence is TGTGCCAGCAGTTACCCTAGCGGGATTCAAGAGACCCAGTACTTC.

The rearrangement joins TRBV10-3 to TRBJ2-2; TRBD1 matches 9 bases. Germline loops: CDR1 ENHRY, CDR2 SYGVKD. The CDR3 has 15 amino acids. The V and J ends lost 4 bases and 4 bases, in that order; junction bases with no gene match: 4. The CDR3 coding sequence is TGTGCCATCAGTGTTACAGGGGGCAGCACCGGGGAGCTGTTTTTT. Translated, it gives CAISVTGGSTGELFF.

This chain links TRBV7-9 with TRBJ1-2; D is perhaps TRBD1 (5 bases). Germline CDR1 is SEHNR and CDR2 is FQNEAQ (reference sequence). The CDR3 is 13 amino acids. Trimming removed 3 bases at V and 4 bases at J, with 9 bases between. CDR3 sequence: CASSLGGSYGYTF. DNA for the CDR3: TGTGCCAGCAGCTTGGGGGGATCCTATGGCTACACCTTC.

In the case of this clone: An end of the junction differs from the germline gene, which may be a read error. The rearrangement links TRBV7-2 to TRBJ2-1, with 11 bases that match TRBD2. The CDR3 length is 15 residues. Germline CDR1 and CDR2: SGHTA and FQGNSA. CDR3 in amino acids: CASSLAGGTYNEQFF. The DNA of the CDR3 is TGTGCCAGCAGCCTAGCGGGAGGAACCTACAATGAGCAGTTCTTC.